The table lists the clone carrying this T cell receptor beta chain with a count of one. The entry originates in a study of T cell changes during pregnancy in multiple sclerosis. CDR3 length: 14 amino acids. The germline CDR1 and CDR2 sequences are MNHEY and SVGAGI. The V and J ends lost 4 bases and 0 bases, in that order; junction bases with no gene match: 3. The method was immunoSEQ multiplex PCR; TCRdb's version includes in-frame clones alone and lacks a portion of them. The data show approximately 100,000 clones, with approximately 89% seen just once and less than 4.5% held by the top ten. The chain joins TRBV6-5 to TRBJ2-7; TRBD2 matches at 7 bases. The starting material was peripheral blood, obtained after pregnancy. This receptor was taken from a female donor with multiple sclerosis, enrolled in a pregnancy study. In DNA, the CDR3 is TGTGCCAGCAGTTCGGGGGGTTTCTCCTACGAGCAGTACTTC. As protein: CASSSGGFSYEQYF.